This T cell receptor (beta chain) was captured by sequencing in a study of shared T cell receptors in the human thymus. The assay was immunoSEQ multiplex PCR, and TCRdb's table has in-frame clones only and misses some. Of some 700,000 clones in the sample, roughly 90% are singletons; the top ten hold 0.0095% to 0.013%. The CDR3 is 20 residues long. J was trimmed by 7 bases and V by 1 base; bases with no gene match: 25. From germline, CDR1 is LNHDA and CDR2 SQIVND (reference sequence). These data are also associated with another study on human thymus T cells. That source adds: Thymus pieces cut out during corrective heart surgery were the tissue that was used. Related work showed strongly overlapping thymic repertoires across unrelated individuals.

This receptor was obtained from a boy under three years old with a congenital heart defect. Sequenced input: thymocytes. The chain carries TRBV19 and TRBJ2-7, with 7 bases matching TRBD2. In DNA, the CDR3 is TGTGCCAGTAGTATAGCCGGGAGCCTAGCGGACCCACGAACTCTACGAGAGCAGTACTTC. It specifies CASSIAGSLADPRTLREQYF.